The 9 T cell receptor beta chains below come from one sample, sequenced in a study of blood T cell repertoires in COVID-19. The table came from immunoSEQ multiplex PCR; TCRdb's copy has only in-frame clones and leaves some out. The data hold roughly 410,000 clones, with around 87% observed a single time. The sample was peripheral blood. The receptor source for this set is a woman aged 55-69 years with COVID-19, enrolled during active disease.

The CDR3 region has the DNA TGTGCCAGCAGTTCGGGGGGTTTCAATCAGCCCCAGCATTTT. Protein: CASSSGGFNQPQHF. The V gene is TRBV28, the J gene TRBJ1-5; perhaps TRBD1 as D (5 bases). The V end lost 4 bases, the J end lost 3 bases, and 10 bases lay between the germline ends. CDR1 is MDHEN and CDR2 is SYDVKM in the germline V gene. CDR3 length: 14 residues.

The rearrangement joins TRBV28 to TRBJ1-3, with TRBD1 matching over 7 bases. The CDR3 spans 14 residues. V lost 6 bases, J lost 8 bases, and 10 bases stayed unmatched. Germline V lookup: CDR1 MDHEN, CDR2 SYDVKM. CDR3 nucleotide sequence: TGTGCCAGCAGACGCCCAGGGGGGATGGACACCATATATTTT. The encoded protein is CASRRPGGMDTIYF.

The chain joins TRBV7-9 to TRBJ2-7, with unresolved D. Looked up from germline, CDR1 is SEHNR and CDR2 is FQNEAQ (reference sequence). V dropped 0 bases and J dropped 0 bases, with 6 bases sitting between them. The CDR3 runs to 14 residues. The CDR3 here is CASSLAAISYEQYF. The CDR3 DNA follows: TGTGCCAGCAGCTTAGCTGCTATCTCCTACGAGCAGTACTTC.

The chain is built from TRBV5-6 and TRBJ1-4; maybe TRBD1 (6 bases). The V end was cut by 4 bases, the J end by 4 bases, with 17 bases between. This CDR3 has 16 residues. Germline CDR1 and CDR2: SGHDT and YYEEEE. CDR3 amino acids: CASSGNRDRGNEKLFF. The CDR3, as DNA: TGTGCCAGCAGCGGGAACAGGGATCGAGGTAATGAAAAACTGTTTTTT.

This chain uses TRBV2 with TRBJ1-5, with 7 bases lining up with TRBD1. The germline V gene has CDR1 SNHLY and CDR2 FYNNEI. There are 16 residues in the CDR3. After removal of 5 bases from V and 5 bases from J, the junction contained 12 bases not matched to a gene. The CDR3 bases are TGTGCCAGCAGTTTCCTCGGGACAGAAATCTATCAGCCCCAGCATTTT. Translation gives CASSFLGTEIYQPQHF.

The CDR3 DNA sequence: TGTGCCAGCAGCCACATAGACAGGGGCGCGGGGAATGAGCAGTTCTTC. Amino acids: CASSHIDRGAGNEQFF. The chain links TRBV11-2 to TRBJ2-1; 8 bases are shared with TRBD1. CDR1 is SGHAT and CDR2 is FQNNGV in the germline V gene. This CDR3 has 16 amino acids. Losses at the gene ends were 5 bases for V and 7 bases for J; bases not matched to a gene: 13.

The J gene is TRBJ1-3, the V gene TRBV18; D gene unclear. V lost 2 bases, J lost 2 bases, and 7 bases lay in between. There are 14 residues in the CDR3. Germline V gives CDR1 KGHSH, CDR2 LQKENI. The CDR3 DNA is TGTGCCAGCTCACCATCTAGGACTGGAAACACCATATATTTT. It encodes CASSPSRTGNTIYF.

This clone was seen only once. This chain joins TRBV9 and TRBJ1-5, with 7 bases lining up with TRBD1. V shed 0 bases, J shed 0 bases, and the junction held 3 bases outside the gene matches. Germline assignment: CDR1 SGDLS and CDR2 YYNGEE. The CDR3 loop spans 16 amino acids. The CDR3 loop is CASSVVTGDSNQPQHF. Written as DNA, the CDR3 is TGTGCCAGCAGCGTAGTCACAGGGGATAGCAATCAGCCCCAGCATTTT.

This sequence joins TRBV11-2 and TRBJ1-2, with D perhaps TRBD1 (6 bases). The CDR3 has 13 residues. Germline-derived CDR1 and CDR2 are SGHAT and FQNNGV. V lost 6 bases, J lost 0 bases, and 8 bases lay in between. CDR3 loop: CASRRDTNYGYTF. The CDR3 coding sequence is TGTGCCAGCAGAAGGGACACTAACTATGGCTACACCTTC. Variable domain in full (rest from reference TRBV11-2 and TRBJ1-2): EAGVAQSPRYKIIEKRQSVAFWCNPISGHATLYWYQQILGQGPKLLIQFQNNGVVDDSQLPKDRFSAERLKGVDSTLKIQPAKLEDSAVYLCASRRDTNYGYTFGSGTRLTVV.